This T cell receptor (beta chain) was retrieved from a study of blood T cells in healthy people across ages. Study details: When template switching was applied, about one barcoded beta molecule was captured per two T cells. Study findings and constraints: Reliance upon unsorted PBMCs precluded definitive naive versus antigen-experienced comparison.

A word on this clonotype: Its target is not known.

Germline-derived CDR1 and CDR2 are SGDLS and YYNGEE. This CDR3 region has 14 residues. V was trimmed by 4 bases and J by 5 bases, leaving 13 bases between them. A second about 6 to 12 cycle PCR used barcoded and J-beta primers. TCRdb analysed the 5' RACE reads with MiXCR anew, one entry per CDR3 protein. The repertoire holds fewer than 1.5 million distinct CDR3 sequences, 35% to 45% seen once, with 7.9% in the top ten. V usage is TRBV9 and J usage is TRBJ1-5; D may be TRBD1 (5 bases). The TCR sequence derives from a woman aged 18-30 years in good health. The source material was blood. The CDR3 coding sequence is TGTGCCAGCAGCCTAGCCGACAGCCATCAGCCCCAGCATTTT. Translation: CASSLADSHQPQHF.